Presented here are 32 T cell receptor beta chains from one specimen sequenced in a study of blood T cells in healthy people across ages. A sample-barcoded 5' primer and a J-beta primer mix were used in a second PCR of roughly 6 to 12 cycles. TCRdb reprocessed the 5' RACE reads via MiXCR and lists one record per CDR3 protein. The table records roughly 1,800,000 distinct CDR3 sequences, less than 50% of them present only once. The sample consisted of blood. The receptors here all came from a middle-aged woman in good health.

The V and J genes are TRBV28 and TRBJ2-7; D may be TRBD1 (6 bases). Germline CDR1 and CDR2: MDHEN and SYDVKM. There are 13 residues in the CDR3. V was cut by 7 bases and J by 5 bases, with 15 bases left in between. The CDR3 sequence is CASTMGAVDEQYF. The CDR3 DNA is TGTGCCAGCACCATGGGGGCCGTGGACGAGCAGTACTTC.

The J gene is TRBJ2-2, the V gene TRBV2, with TRBD2 as a possible D gene (6 bases). This CDR3 contains 14 residues. In germline, CDR1 is SNHLY, CDR2 FYNNEI. V shed 4 bases and J shed 5 bases, with 11 bases lying between them. The CDR3 DNA sequence: TGTGCCAGCAGTGTGGAGACTAGAACCGGGGAGCTGTTTTTT. Translation: CASSVETRTGELFF.

This clonotype has a count of ten or more. The rearrangement joins TRBV7-2 to TRBJ2-5, with 7 bases fitting TRBD1. The J call is uncertain, as TRBJ2-7 better fits the DNA end. This CDR3 has 12 residues. Germline CDR1 and CDR2: SGHTA and FQGNSA. CDR3 DNA: TGTGCCAGCAGCCCGACAGGGCGCGAGCAGTACTTC. This translates into CASSPTGREQYF.

This clonotype was seen repeatedly, ten times or more. The rearrangement uses TRBV12-3 or TRBV12-4 and TRBJ2-5; 8 bases fit TRBD2. The V and J ends lost 6 bases and 4 bases, in that order; junction bases with no gene match: 4. This CDR3 comprises 13 residues. For the CDR3, the DNA is TGTGCCAGCAGCCGCGCGGGGGGAGAGACCCAGTACTTC. Translating it yields CASSRAGGETQYF.

This clonotype was seen more than once but under ten times. The genes are TRBV20-1 and TRBJ2-1; 7 bases align to TRBD2. The CDR3 sequence is 14 residues long. In germline, CDR1 is DFQATT, CDR2 SNEGSKA (reference sequence). V lost 2 bases to trimming and J lost 5 bases; unmatched junction nucleotides: 6. In DNA form, the CDR3 reads TGCAGTGCTAGAACCGGGAGGATCGACAATGAGCAGTTCTTC. Translation gives CSARTGRIDNEQFF.

The V call is TRBV6-1, the J call TRBJ2-5; 7 bases line up with TRBD2. There are 12 residues in the CDR3. Per the germline V gene, CDR1 is MNHNS and CDR2 is SASEGT. Unmatched junction bases numbered 7, after V lost 3 bases and J lost 12 bases. The CDR3 protein is CASSDGWDYEYF. The CDR3 bases are TGTGCCAGCAGTGATGGTTGGGACTATGAGTACTTC.

Only a few counts were recorded for this clonotype. The chain carries TRBV4-3 and TRBJ2-1, with 9 bases that match TRBD1. The CDR3 covers 17 residues. After removal of 0 bases from V and 7 bases from J, the junction contained 10 bases not matched to a gene. CDR1 is LGHNA, CDR2 YSLEER, per germline. The CDR3 DNA follows: TGCGCCAGCAGCCAAGAAGTCGCCGGGACAGGGAAGAATGAGCAGTTCTTC. Translation: CASSQEVAGTGKNEQFF.

The chain recombines TRBV6-2 or TRBV6-3 with TRBJ2-1, with a weak D call TRBD2 (7 bases). The CDR3 sequence is 16 residues long. The V end was cut by 4 bases, the J end by 0 bases, with 13 bases between. The germline CDR1 and CDR2 sequences are MNHEY and SVGEGT. CDR3 coding DNA: TGTGCCAGCAGTTTGCGGGGGCCCCGCTCCTACAATGAGCAGTTCTTC. It is translated as CASSLRGPRSYNEQFF.

This clonotype has just a few counts. The gene calls are TRBV24-1 and TRBJ2-3, with 7 bases identical to TRBD1. The CDR3 sequence is 15 residues long. CDR1 and CDR2 from the germline V gene are KGHDR and SFDVKD. The V segment lost 1 base and the J segment 5 bases; nucleotides outside the gene matches: 5. CDR3 coding DNA: TGTGCCACCAGTGATTTAAAAGGGGGCGAAGATACGCAGTATTTT. Encoded protein: CATSDLKGGEDTQYF.

This clonotype was observed a few times. The V and J genes are TRBV28 and TRBJ2-5; D uncertain. With 8 bases removed from V and 5 bases from J, the gap between germline ends came to 12 bases. Germline values: CDR1 MDHEN, CDR2 SYDVKM. The CDR3 length is 12 residues. CDR3 bases: TGTGCCAGCCGAAGAAGGTTGGAGACCCAGTACTTC. This codes for CASRRRLETQYF.

The V call is TRBV3-1, the J call TRBJ2-5; D is perhaps TRBD1 or TRBD2 (6 bases each). Trimming left V 8 bases short and J 11 bases short, with 15 bases between. Germline assignment: CDR1 LGHDT and CDR2 YNNKEL (reference sequence). The CDR3 consists of 11 residues. CDR3 sequence reads: CASGGRNEQYF. In nucleotides, the CDR3 is TGTGCCAGCGGGGGGCGGAATGAGCAGTACTTC.

This clonotype has only a few counts. This chain links TRBV27 with TRBJ2-7; TRBD1 matches 10 bases. Looked up from germline, CDR1 is MNHEY and CDR2 is SMNVEV (reference sequence). This CDR3 contains 15 residues. Trimming cost V 4 bases and J 4 bases; bases outside gene matches: 7. The CDR3 region is CASSSPDRGRYEQYF. CDR3 DNA: TGTGCCAGCAGTTCACCCGACAGGGGGCGGTACGAGCAGTACTTC.

This clonotype was seen a handful of times. The chain uses TRBV27 and TRBJ2-5, with D perhaps assigned TRBD1 or TRBD2 (5 bases each). CDR1 is MNHEY and CDR2 is SMNVEV in the germline V gene (reference sequence). The CDR3 loop spans 14 amino acids. V was clipped by 6 bases and J by 0 bases, with 11 bases between them. CDR3 loop: CASSWGRNQETQYF. The CDR3 region has the DNA TGTGCCAGCAGCTGGGGACGGAACCAAGAGACCCAGTACTTC.

There are a few counts of this clonotype. V gene TRBV13 combines with J gene TRBJ2-3, with 7 bases aligning to TRBD1. Trimming took 7 bases from V and 6 from J; bases not matched to a gene: 4. CDR1 PRHDT and CDR2 FYEKMQ come from the germline V gene (reference sequence). This CDR3 spans 12 amino acids. The CDR3 region has the DNA TGTGCCAGCAAGGGGGCGCGGGATACGCAGTATTTT. It translates to CASKGARDTQYF.

The chain uses TRBV14 and TRBJ2-3; D is unclear. Germline V CDR1 and CDR2: SGHDN, FVKESK. The CDR3 is 13 residues long. The V end lost 6 bases, the J end lost 6 bases, and 13 bases lay between the germline ends. The CDR3 reads CASRQNTRDTQYF. CDR3 nucleotide sequence: TGTGCCAGCAGACAAAATACCCGGGATACGCAGTATTTT.

The J gene is TRBJ2-1, the V gene TRBV10-3; D might be TRBD1 (5 bases). Between the trimmed V and J ends, which lost 3 bases and 10 bases, there was a span of 10 bases. Germline CDR1 ENHRY, CDR2 SYGVKD. The CDR3 runs 12 residues. The CDR3 reads CAISDRVSEQFF. DNA for the CDR3: TGTGCCATCAGTGACAGGGTCTCAGAGCAGTTCTTC.

This chain connects TRBV12-3 or TRBV12-4 to TRBJ1-1; D call uncertain. The V end lost 6 bases, the J end lost 9 bases, and 11 bases lay between the germline ends. The CDR3 runs to 11 residues. The CDR3 DNA reads as TGTGCCAGCAGGCACGGAATCCAAGCTTTCTTT. Protein: CASRHGIQAFF.

The rearrangement uses TRBV12-3 or TRBV12-4 and TRBJ2-4, with D uncertain. This CDR3 contains 14 residues. V gave up 5 bases and J gave up 11 bases, with 19 bases separating them. The CDR3 DNA is TGTGCCAGCAGTACATCCCGGATCGGAAGGGTTCAGTACTTC. It is translated as CASSTSRIGRVQYF.

The CDR3 bases are TGTGCCAGCAGTTCCCCGGACAGGGTGGGATACAATGAGCAGTTCTTC. Encoded protein: CASSSPDRVGYNEQFF. V gene TRBV12-3 or TRBV12-4 combines with J gene TRBJ2-1; 8 bases line up with TRBD1. The CDR3 contains 16 residues. V dropped 4 bases and J dropped 4; count of bases not matched to a gene: 9.

V and J are TRBV9 and TRBJ2-4; D unclear. Germline loops: CDR1 SGDLS, CDR2 YYNGEE. The length of the CDR3 is 18 residues. V was shortened by 1 base and J by 0 bases, with 17 bases between the two germline ends. The DNA of the CDR3 is TGTGCCAGCAGCGTAACCCCACCGCCAGTACTAGCCAAAAACATTCAGTACTTC. Translated: CASSVTPPPVLAKNIQYF.

This chain joins TRBV6-2 or TRBV6-3 and TRBJ2-3; possibly TRBD2 for D (5 bases). Trimming pared 4 bases from V and 2 bases from J, leaving 25 bases between. This CDR3 is built from 19 residues. Germline lookup yields CDR1 MNHEY and CDR2 SVGEGT. CDR3 DNA: TGTGCCAGCAGTTCCCCGCACAGTGGGCCACGAGGGCTCACAGATACGCAGTATTTT. Amino acids: CASSSPHSGPRGLTDTQYF.

For this clonotype: Given a much more abundant clone one base away, this may be a read error. CDR3 protein: CAIRESGGPAYEQYF. Written as DNA, the CDR3 is TGTGCCATCAGGGAGTCAGGGGGTCCCGCCTACGAGCAGTACTTC. The rearrangement uses TRBV10-3 and TRBJ2-7, with 7 bases identical to TRBD1. The CDR3 has 15 amino acids. Germline CDR1 and CDR2: ENHRY and SYGVKD.

With respect to this clonotype: An end of the junction does not agree with germline; a read error may underlie this. V is TRBV11-2 and J is TRBJ2-6; tentatively, D is TRBD1 or TRBD2 (5 bases each). Per germline, CDR1 SGHAT and CDR2 FQNNGV. The CDR3 has 22 residues. The CDR3 DNA follows: TGTGCCAGCAGCTCTATGAGTGGCTTCGACCCGGGGCCCCCGGGTAGGGCCAACGTCCTGATTTTC. This sequence encodes CASSSMSGFDPGPPGRANVLIF.

The chain joins TRBV12-3 or TRBV12-4 to TRBJ2-1; 9 nucleotides line up with TRBD2. J gave up 4 bases and V 4 bases, and 8 bases lay outside the gene matches. This CDR3 region has 16 residues. CDR3 sequence reads: CASSWGIAGVYNEQFF. CDR3 sequence (DNA): TGTGCCAGCAGTTGGGGGATAGCGGGGGTTTACAATGAGCAGTTCTTC.

V gene TRBV9 combines with J gene TRBJ2-4, with 7 bases fitting TRBD2. CDR3 length: 16 amino acids. V was clipped by 4 bases and J by 0 bases; unmatched bases: 7. Germline V gene sequence: CDR1 SGDLS, CDR2 YYNGEE. This CDR3 is CASSPGDYLAKNIQYF. CDR3 DNA sequence: TGTGCCAGCAGCCCCGGGGACTACCTAGCCAAAAACATTCAGTACTTC. Filled out from reference TRBV9 and TRBJ2-4, the complete variable domain reads DSGVTQTPKHLITATGQRVTLRCSPRSGDLSVYWYQQSLDQGLQFLIQYYNGEERAKGNILERFSAQQFPDLHSELNLSSLELGDSALYFCASSPGDYLAKNIQYFGAGTRLSVL.

In its sample, this clonotype was seen a few times. The chain combines TRBV6-2 or TRBV6-3 with TRBJ2-7, with D hard to call. The CDR3 is made up of 11 amino acids. The V gene lost 8 bases and the J gene lost 4 bases, with 9 bases spanning the gap. The germline V gene encodes CDR1 MNHEY and CDR2 SVGEGT. The CDR3 region is CASQDLYEQYF. The CDR3 nucleotides are TGTGCCAGCCAGGACCTTTACGAGCAGTACTTC.

This chain joins TRBV4-1 and TRBJ1-1, with D possibly TRBD1 on 6 matching bases. Germline CDR1 and CDR2: MGHRA and YSYEKL. This CDR3 spans 19 amino acids. Trimming left V 1 base short and J 0 bases short, with 21 bases between. The CDR3 sequence: CASSQGWSRGVSMNTEAFF. DNA of the CDR3: TGCGCCAGCAGCCAAGGCTGGTCAAGGGGGGTATCTATGAACACTGAAGCTTTCTTT.

V gene TRBV2 combines with J gene TRBJ1-6; no clear D. V shed 3 bases and J shed 9 bases, with 9 bases lying between them. CDR3 length: 13 amino acids. CDR1 is SNHLY and CDR2 is FYNNEI in the germline V gene. The CDR3 loop reads CASSEDSLSPLHF. DNA of the CDR3: TGTGCCAGCAGTGAGGACTCCCTTTCACCCCTCCACTTT.

This clonotype appeared once. One end of the junction does not line up with germline, which may come from a read error. The J gene is TRBJ2-1, the V gene TRBV6-2 or TRBV6-3; maybe TRBD2 (5 bases). From germline, CDR1 is MNHEY and CDR2 SVGEGT. CDR3 length equals 14 residues. CDR3 sequence reads: CVSKRVARYNEQFF. The CDR3 nucleotides read TGTGTCAGCAAAAGGGTAGCGCGGTACAATGAGCAGTTCTTC.

The chain recombines TRBV6-5 with TRBJ2-1, with D perhaps matching TRBD1 (6 bases). Germline V gene data show CDR1 as MNHEY and CDR2 as SVGAGI. This CDR3 region has 14 residues. Trimming took off 5 bases at V and 6 bases at J, with 14 bases between the two ends. The CDR3 spells CASSAGTRGNEQFF. The DNA for the CDR3 is TGTGCCAGCAGTGCCGGGACAAGAGGCAATGAGCAGTTCTTC.

The chain uses TRBV27 and TRBJ1-6; D not resolved. The CDR3 has 14 residues. The ends were cut back, 3 bases at V and 7 bases at J, with 10 bases in the middle. Germline V CDR1 and CDR2: MNHEY, SMNVEV (reference sequence). DNA for the CDR3: TGTGCCAGCAGTTTCCGGGAAAGGAATTCACCCCTCCACTTT. Its translation: CASSFRERNSPLHF.

The chain employs TRBV20-1 and TRBJ1-2, with TRBD1 identical over 10 bases. V was pared by 3 bases and J by 0 bases, with 7 bases of the junction left unmatched. The V gene's germline CDR1 is DFQATT and CDR2 SNEGSKA (reference sequence). The CDR3 loop spans 16 amino acids. CDR3 region: CSASGTGEAANYGYTF. The CDR3 bases are TGCAGTGCTAGCGGGACAGGGGAGGCAGCTAACTATGGCTACACCTTC.